The text below deals with one TCR beta chain. CDR1 is KGHSH, CDR2 LQKENI, per germline. V shed 3 bases, J shed 8 bases, and the junction held 12 bases outside the gene matches. The CDR3 has 15 amino acids. The source of the sample is a study of T cells after somatic rescue of genetic block. Sequenced by immunoSEQ multiplex PCR; TCRdb stores in-frame clones only, minus some. The repertoire consists of some 67,000 clones, with about 90% occurring once and the leading ten covering 2.5% to 3.5%. V gene TRBV18 combines with J gene TRBJ1-2; TRBD1 matches at 7 bases. The clonotype was recovered from a man aged 35-49 years. The sequenced material came from peripheral blood mononuclear cells (PBMCs). In DNA form, the CDR3 reads TGTGCCAGCTCACCGATGACCGGGACAGCGGACGGCTACACCTTC. It yields the protein CASSPMTGTADGYTF.